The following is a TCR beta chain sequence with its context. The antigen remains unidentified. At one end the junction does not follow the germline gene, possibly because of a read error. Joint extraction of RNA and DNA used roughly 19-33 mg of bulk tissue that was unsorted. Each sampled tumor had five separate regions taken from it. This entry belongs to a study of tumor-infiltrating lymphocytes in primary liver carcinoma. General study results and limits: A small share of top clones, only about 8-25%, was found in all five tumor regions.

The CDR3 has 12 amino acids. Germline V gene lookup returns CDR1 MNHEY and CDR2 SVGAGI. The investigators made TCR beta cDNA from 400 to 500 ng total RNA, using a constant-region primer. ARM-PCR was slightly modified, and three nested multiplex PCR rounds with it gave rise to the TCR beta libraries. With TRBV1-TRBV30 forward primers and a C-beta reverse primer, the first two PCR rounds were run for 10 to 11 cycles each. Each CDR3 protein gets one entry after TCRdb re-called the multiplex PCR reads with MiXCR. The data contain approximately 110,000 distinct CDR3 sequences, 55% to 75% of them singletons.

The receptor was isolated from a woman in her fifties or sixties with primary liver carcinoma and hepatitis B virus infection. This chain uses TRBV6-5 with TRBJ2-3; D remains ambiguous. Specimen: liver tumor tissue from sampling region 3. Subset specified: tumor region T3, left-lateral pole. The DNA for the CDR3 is TGTGCCAGCAGCCCCTATGCTGATATGCAGTATTTT. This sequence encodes CASSPYADMQYF.